This entry is about one T cell receptor beta chain. Germline CDR1 LNHDA, CDR2 SQIVND (reference sequence). V trimming: 6 bases; J trimming: 4 bases; junction bases outside the gene matches: 3. The CDR3 is 14 residues long. The source of the sample is a study of T cell changes during pregnancy in multiple sclerosis. Libraries were prepared by immunoSEQ multiplex PCR; TCRdb keeps only in-frame clonotypes and omits some of them. The table lists around 96,000 clones, around 93% of them singletons. This sequence was found in a female donor with multiple sclerosis, enrolled in a pregnancy study. The sample in question was peripheral blood, obtained in the third trimester of pregnancy. This chain links TRBV19 with TRBJ2-1; TRBD2 agrees at 10 bases. This CDR3 is CASRAGGLYNEQFF. The CDR3 nucleotides are TGTGCCAGTAGAGCGGGAGGGTTATACAATGAGCAGTTCTTC.